The rows below give T cell receptor beta chains drawn from one sample of a study of T cell responses to AZD1222 COVID-19 vaccine. Method: immunoSEQ multiplex PCR; TCRdb's copy keeps in-frame clones and lacks some. Among 150,000 to 200,000 clones listed, roughly 90% were seen once. The sample here was peripheral blood, taken on day 0 of AZD1222 vaccination. The receptors originated from an adult in good health. CDR3s include the opening cysteine and the closing phenylalanine or tryptophan. The D gene is left open where the match is weak. Clone size is not always given. Where it is, it says once, few, many or a class for expanded clones.

CDR3 protein: CASSYQGNTEAFF
CDR3 DNA: TGTGCCAGCAGCTATCAGGGGAACACTGAAGCTTTCTTT
J gene: TRBJ1-1
clone size: NA
V gene: TRBV7-8
D gene: NA

CDR3 protein: CSVAGAAAETQYF
CDR3 DNA: TGCAGCGTTGCTGGGGCGGCGGCGGAGACCCAGTACTTC
J gene: TRBJ2-5
clone size: NA
V gene: TRBV29-1
D gene: NA

CDR3 protein: CASSDRGAVDTEAFF
CDR3 DNA: TGTGCCAGCAGCGACAGGGGTGCTGTGGACACTGAAGCTTTCTTT
J gene: TRBJ1-1
clone size: NA
V gene: TRBV6-5
D gene: TRBD1

CDR3 protein: CASSPAYQQGKNSPLHF
CDR3 DNA: TGTGCCAGCAGTCCCGCGTATCAACAGGGGAAGAATTCACCCCTCCACTTT
J gene: TRBJ1-6
clone size: NA
V gene: TRBV6-2/TRBV6-3
D gene: TRBD1

CDR3 protein: CASRGQGKTEAFF
CDR3 DNA: TGTGCCAGCAGAGGGCAGGGTAAGACTGAAGCTTTCTTT
J gene: TRBJ1-1
clone size: NA
V gene: TRBV28
D gene: NA

CDR3 protein: CASRLKGGYNEQFF
CDR3 DNA: TGCGCCAGTAGGTTGAAGGGGGGCTACAATGAGCAGTTCTTC
J gene: TRBJ2-1
clone size: NA
V gene: TRBV10-2
D gene: NA

CDR3 protein: CASSQEGTRGDTDTQYF
CDR3 DNA: TGTGCCAGCAGCCAAGAAGGGACCCGGGGGGACACAGATACGCAGTATTTT
J gene: TRBJ2-3
clone size: NA
V gene: TRBV3-1/TRBV3-2
D gene: TRBD2

CDR3 protein: CASSGPGSYNEQFF
CDR3 DNA: TGCGCCAGCAGTGGTCCAGGGTCCTACAATGAGCAGTTCTTC
J gene: TRBJ2-1
clone size: NA
V gene: TRBV10-1
D gene: NA

CDR3 protein: CASSLAQTGEQYF
CDR3 DNA: TGTGCCAGCAGCTTGGCCCAAACTGGCGAGCAGTACTTC
J gene: TRBJ2-7
clone size: NA
V gene: TRBV13
D gene: NA

CDR3 protein: CASSLRQGGLYTEAFF
CDR3 DNA: TGTGCCAGCAGTTTACGACAGGGTGGCTTGTACACTGAAGCTTTCTTT
J gene: TRBJ1-1
clone size: NA
V gene: TRBV28
D gene: TRBD1

CDR3 protein: CASTRGGAGYTF
CDR3 DNA: TGTGCCAGTACCCGGGGGGGGGCTGGCTACACCTTC
J gene: TRBJ1-2
clone size: few
V gene: TRBV19
D gene: NA

CDR3 protein: CASSLLDRGYEQYF
CDR3 DNA: TGTGCCAGCAGCCTACTTGACAGGGGGTACGAGCAGTACTTC
J gene: TRBJ2-7
clone size: NA
V gene: TRBV3-1/TRBV3-2
D gene: TRBD1

CDR3 protein: CASSPRQGPSYEQYF
CDR3 DNA: TGTGCCAGCAGCCCCCGACAGGGGCCCTCCTACGAGCAGTACTTC
J gene: TRBJ2-7
clone size: NA
V gene: TRBV7-8
D gene: TRBD1

CDR3 protein: CASSFPGAGSPHEQYF
CDR3 DNA: TGTGCCAGCAGTTTCCCGGGGGCGGGGAGTCCCCACGAGCAGTACTTC
J gene: TRBJ2-7
clone size: NA
V gene: TRBV28
D gene: NA